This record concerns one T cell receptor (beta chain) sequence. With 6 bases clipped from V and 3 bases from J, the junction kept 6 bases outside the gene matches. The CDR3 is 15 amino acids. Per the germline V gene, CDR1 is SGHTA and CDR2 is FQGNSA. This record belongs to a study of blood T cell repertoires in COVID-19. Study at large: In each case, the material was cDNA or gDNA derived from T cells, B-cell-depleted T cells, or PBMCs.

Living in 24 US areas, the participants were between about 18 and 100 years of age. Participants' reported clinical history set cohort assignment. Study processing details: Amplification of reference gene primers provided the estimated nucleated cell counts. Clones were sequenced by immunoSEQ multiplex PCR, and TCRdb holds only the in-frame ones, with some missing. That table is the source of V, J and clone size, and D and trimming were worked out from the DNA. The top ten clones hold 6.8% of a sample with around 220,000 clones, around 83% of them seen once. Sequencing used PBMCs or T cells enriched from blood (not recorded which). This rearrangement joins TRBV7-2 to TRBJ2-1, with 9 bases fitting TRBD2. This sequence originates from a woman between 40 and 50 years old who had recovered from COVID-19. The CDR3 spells CASRAAGGNYNEQFF. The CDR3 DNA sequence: TGTGCCAGCAGAGCAGCGGGAGGAAACTACAATGAGCAGTTCTTC.